Listed here are 6 T cell receptor beta chains from one sample, sequenced in a study of cytomegalovirus exposure and HLA in healthy donors. The PCR used 60 Vbeta and 13 Jbeta primers. Profiled with immunoSEQ multiplex PCR; TCRdb holds only in-frame clones, not every one. The sample gives fewer than 110,000 clones, 75% of which show up once; 8% to 13% is in the top ten. The material sequenced was PBMCs. The receptor set was obtained from a man aged 50 to 59 in good health and CMV-seronegative.

The rearrangement joins TRBV9 to TRBJ2-7, with 7 bases aligning to TRBD1. This CDR3 has 15 residues. V shed 3 bases and J 3 bases; nucleotides not matched to a gene: 9. Germline V CDR1 and CDR2: SGDLS, YYNGEE. CDR3 sequence reads: CASSANDREFYEQYF. CDR3 DNA sequence: TGTGCCAGCAGCGCCAATGACAGGGAATTCTACGAGCAGTACTTC.

V is TRBV28 and J is TRBJ1-2; D may be TRBD1 (5 bases). Trimming cost V 6 bases and J 6 bases, with 8 bases left between them. CDR3 length: 11 residues. The germline CDR1 and CDR2 sequences are MDHEN and SYDVKM. CDR3 sequence: CASRGGDGYTF. In DNA, the CDR3 is TGTGCCAGCAGGGGGGGAGATGGCTACACCTTC.

The chain recombines TRBV5-1 with TRBJ2-1, with 7 positions matching TRBD1. Germline CDR1 reads SGHRS; CDR2 reads YFSETQ. V shed 3 bases and J 6 bases; nucleotides not matched to a gene: 9. This CDR3 region has 15 residues. The CDR3 reads CASSYTGDKGNEQFF. In nucleotides, the CDR3 is TGCGCCAGCAGCTACACAGGGGATAAAGGCAATGAGCAGTTCTTC.

The chain carries TRBV11-3 and TRBJ2-6; 8 bases are shared with TRBD1. The germline CDR1 and CDR2 sequences are SGHNT and YENEEA. The CDR3 consists of 18 residues. V dropped 4 bases and J dropped 0; count of bases not matched to a gene: 8. The CDR3 DNA reads TGTGCCAGCAGCTCCGGACAGGGATACTCCTCTGGGGCCAACGTCCTGACTTTC. It specifies CASSSGQGYSSGANVLTF.

V is TRBV19 and J is TRBJ1-5, with 8 positions matching TRBD1. V was clipped by 1 base and J by 4 bases; unmatched bases: 3. This CDR3 region has 15 residues. Germline lookup yields CDR1 LNHDA and CDR2 SQIVND (reference sequence). Here the CDR3 DNA reads TGTGCCAGTAGTATAGTTCGACAGGGGAATCAGCCCCAGCATTTT. Translated, it gives CASSIVRQGNQPQHF.

V gene TRBV6-1 combines with J gene TRBJ1-1; D not resolved. The V end was cut by 3 bases, the J end by 0 bases, with 11 bases between. In germline, CDR1 is MNHNS, CDR2 SASEGT. The CDR3 has 15 residues. CDR3 in amino acids: CASSDSGLMNTEAFF. In nucleotides, the CDR3 is TGTGCCAGCAGTGACTCAGGTCTAATGAACACTGAAGCTTTCTTT.